The present T cell receptor beta chain was sequenced within a study of T cell responses to AZD1222 COVID-19 vaccine. Study observations and caveats: Reports say nearly half of spike-specific TCRs go after unmutated variant regions. Rises in breadth and depth of Spike-specific TCRs came after two AZD1222 doses.

Timing groups of about 4 and about 12 weeks for second doses were pooled. The CDR3 runs 15 residues. Germline V gene lookup returns CDR1 SQVTM and CDR2 ANQGSEA. Trimming pared 5 bases from V and 0 bases from J, leaving 14 bases between. Profiled with immunoSEQ multiplex PCR; TCRdb holds only in-frame clones, not every one. The sample shows 150,000 or so clones, about 89% of them seen only once. As concerns this clone: Its antigen is not identified.

The clonotype was recovered from an adult who received the AZD1222 COVID-19 vaccine. The input for sequencing was peripheral blood, taken 28 days after the second AZD1222 dose. The J gene is TRBJ2-1, the V gene TRBV29-1, with D perhaps TRBD2 (5 bases). The CDR3 bases are TGCAGCGTTACAATTACTGGGAGCTCCTACAATGAGCAGTTCTTC. This translates into CSVTITGSSYNEQFF.